A selection of T cell receptor beta chains follows, all from one sample in a study of CD8 T cells in ankylosing spondylitis. TCRdb reprocessed the 5' RACE reads via MiXCR and lists one record per CDR3 protein. The sample consists of around 300,000 distinct CDR3 sequences, approximately 15% of them appearing once. Material for sequencing was blood, either unsorted or a sorted T cell fraction (not recorded which). Receptors were obtained from a male donor with ankylosing spondylitis or in good health (not recorded which). Both conserved end residues are part of each CDR3. D genes are given only for firm matches. Size values are once, few and many counts, or a class for expanded clones, and some rows have none.

j_call cdr3_length d_call v_call clone_size cdr3_nt cdr3_aa
TRBJ2-6 17 TRBD1 TRBV10-3 few TGTGCCATCAGCCTCACAGGGGGCAGCGCTGGGGCCAACGTCCTGACTTTC CAISLTGGSAGANVLTF
TRBJ1-5 13 . TRBV10-3 few TGTGCCTCGAAGGGAGCAATCAGCCAGCCCCAGCATTTT CASKGAISQPQHF
TRBJ2-3 12 . TRBV12-3/TRBV12-4 . TGTGCCAGCAGTTTACAGGGAGATACGCAGTATTTT CASSLQGDTQYF
TRBJ2-7 13 TRBD1 TRBV29-1 . TGCAGCGCCTCACAGGGGGCGGTCAACGAGCAGTACTTC CSASQGAVNEQYF
TRBJ2-7 14 TRBD2 TRBV5-1 few TGCGCCAGCCGGCCCAGCGGGGCGAATTACGAGCAGTACTTC CASRPSGANYEQYF
TRBJ2-2 14 TRBD1 TRBV12-3/TRBV12-4 many TGTGCCAGCAGTTTCTACAGGGGCACCGGGGAGCTGTTTTTT CASSFYRGTGELFF
TRBJ2-5 14 . TRBV7-2 . TGTGCCAGCAGCCGATCCGGGACGAGAGAGACCCAGTACTTC CASSRSGTRETQYF
TRBJ1-2 13 . TRBV29-1 few TGCAGCGTTGAAGGGGCCGGGAACTATGGCTACACCTTC CSVEGAGNYGYTF
TRBJ2-3 14 TRBD2 TRBV12-3/TRBV12-4 . TGTGCCAGCATTAGCGGGGGGGCGGCAGATACGCAGTATTTT CASISGGAADTQYF
TRBJ2-7 15 . TRBV28 few TGTGCCAGCAGTAGAACCGTCGGCGAACTCTACGAGCAGTACTTC CASSRTVGELYEQYF
TRBJ2-7 15 TRBD1 TRBV15 few TGTGCCACCAGCAGACCAGGACAGGGTTTTGACGAGCAGTACTTC CATSRPGQGFDEQYF
TRBJ2-7 15 . TRBV28 few TGTGCCAGCAGTTTATCCGACAGGGTGGGAGCGGGCAAGTACTTC CASSLSDRVGAGKYF
TRBJ2-7 13 TRBD2 TRBV3-1 . TGTGCCAGCAGCCAAATAGCGGGACGGGAGCAGTACTTC CASSQIAGREQYF
TRBJ2-7 15 TRBD1 TRBV6-5 few TGTGCCAGCAGTTCCCACAGGGGTACCCGATACGAGCAGTACTTC CASSSHRGTRYEQYF
TRBJ1-6 13 . TRBV12-3/TRBV12-4 many TGTGCCAGCAGTTTCGGGTCAGAATCACCCCTCCACTTT CASSFGSESPLHF